This T cell receptor (beta chain) originates from a study of T cell repertoires in cytomegalovirus infection (dated by TCRdb to about 2019). Looking at the study overall: The peptide stimulations were aimed at well-studied HLA-B-restricted epitopes as well as recently identified HLA-C-restricted CMV epitopes, whose presentation resists viral immunomodulation. Donor HLA type was relevant to the analysis, because carriage of CMV infection together with the matching HLA type was indicated by public TCR beta signatures.

This clonotype was picked up a small number of times. It has no known antigen specificity. No base quality information exists; no much larger clone differs at one position. The junction carries 12 bases between V and J, which are trimmed by 6 bases and 4 bases respectively. The germline V gene sets CDR1 to SGHAT and CDR2 to FQNNGV. From its cysteine to its phenylalanine, the CDR3 spans 13 amino acids. Only CDR3 DNA remains: 39 bases, in frame from the first base. Sequencer: Illumina HiSeq 1500. Clones were called with MiXCR by TCRdb after fastp trimmed the public reads at Q25, and only in-frame beta chains were retained. Rows matching on CDR3 protein sequence are summarized as one entry with the most common DNA and genes. The sample table contains about 920,000 distinct CDR3 sequences; only one count was recorded for approximately 30% of them. The ten largest clones capture around an eighth of the sample.

Study-wide conclusions, independent of this receptor: In the ex vivo response, HLA-C-restricted CMV-specific TCR beta clonotypes were dominant, and in two of eight donors the single most frequent clonotype came from this HLA-C-restricted group. In both this cohort and an independent cohort of some 350 donors, the cumulative frequency of public TCR beta family members distinguished carriers of CMV infection plus the relevant HLA type.

In the paper's terms, the treatment or condition label means: in vitro stimulation with specific CMV peptide epitopes to enrich CMV-specific T cells. The source is a human donor in good health (CMV status not recorded). Some clones in this sample may be carry-over from other donors' samples. The specimen was cultured CD8+ T cells from PBMCs, collected from culture after CMV antigen stimulation. The chain couples TRBV11-2 to TRBJ1-2; the D segment cannot be called with confidence. The CDR3 reads as follows: CASSRWRSYGYTF. DNA sequence: TGTGCCAGCAGTCGGTGGCGGAGCTATGGCTACACCTTC.